This T cell receptor beta chain originates from a study of cytomegalovirus exposure and HLA in healthy donors. Findings and caveats of the study: The study recorded 150 to 200 TCR beta chains that were cytomegalovirus-associated.

The assay was immunoSEQ multiplex PCR, and TCRdb's table has in-frame clones only and misses some. The sample shows some 130,000 clones, about 91% of them seen only once. This CDR3 region has 14 residues. Germline V gene lookup returns CDR1 SGHRS and CDR2 YFSETQ. V was pared by 0 bases and J by 0 bases, with 7 bases between. As regards this clone: Its specificity is unknown. This sample also contains other DNA sequences that code for the same CDR3.

Sequencing was performed on PBMCs. The TCR sequence derives from a woman aged 18-29 years in good health and CMV-seronegative. This sequence joins TRBV5-1 and TRBJ2-7; D is perhaps TRBD2 (5 bases). In DNA form, the CDR3 reads TGCGCCAGCAGCTTGGGAGGGAGCTCCTACGAGCAGTACTTC. It yields the protein CASSLGGSSYEQYF.